This TCR beta chain appears in the sequencing data of a study of shared clonotypes between healthy human individuals. Germline V gene lookup returns CDR1 SGHRS and CDR2 YFSETQ. This CDR3 spans 14 amino acids. Trimming removed 5 bases at V and 6 bases at J, with 18 bases between. This clone has a single count. Assay used: immunoSEQ multiplex PCR; TCRdb lists only in-frame clones, some missing. The repertoire consists of 2 million to 3 million clones, with 90% to 95% occurring once and the leading ten covering around 0.4%. What was sequenced was naive CD4+ T cells from PBMCs. Subset described: CD45RA+ positively selected. This chain uses TRBV5-1 with TRBJ2-7, with a tentative D call TRBD1 (5 bases). This sequence originates from a man between 18 and 35 years old in good health. Some clones in this sample may be carry-over from other donors' samples. Here the CDR3 reads CASRVGDSRSEQYF. In DNA, the CDR3 is TGCGCCAGCAGAGTAGGAGACAGCAGAAGCGAGCAGTACTTC.